This T cell receptor (beta chain) was observed in a study of blood T cell repertoires in COVID-19. Study information: Whether acute or convalescent, the COVID-19 samples came from the United States, Italy and Spain.

Data came from immunoSEQ multiplex PCR; TCRdb stores just in-frame clones and leaves some out. The sample records 63,000 or so clones, about 88% being singletons. Germline V gene lookup returns CDR1 SGDLS and CDR2 YYNGEE. Trimming pared 2 bases from V and 4 bases from J, leaving 8 bases between. The length of the CDR3 is 13 residues. The source is a man aged 65 to 79 with active COVID-19. The sequenced material came from peripheral blood. This chain links TRBV9 with TRBJ2-3; no firm D call. CDR3 bases: TGTGCCAGCAGCGTGTCCCTCCCAGATACGCAGTATTTT. Translating it yields CASSVSLPDTQYF.